The TCR beta chain described here comes from a study of T-cell memory formation after mild COVID-19. Notes on the study in general: From day 15 to 85, contracting clones were balanced between CD4 and CD8, whereas later expanders leaned toward CD4+. The SARS-CoV-2 specificity of second-wave clones reaching peak at day 37 remained unverified.

This clonotype was counted a few times. Its antigen is as yet unknown. V shed 3 bases and J 4 bases; nucleotides not matched to a gene: 5. Germline loops: CDR1 MNHEY, CDR2 SMNVEV (reference sequence). This CDR3 contains 14 residues. TCR alpha and TCR beta cDNA libraries with sample barcodes and UMIs came from 5'RACE using constant-segment primers. A single record per CDR3 protein comes from TCRdb applying MiXCR to the 5' RACE reads. The repertoire has around 83,000 distinct CDR3 sequences, roughly 25% of them found once; the top ten carry roughly 40%. The sequence derives from a man younger than 35 who had mild COVID-19 (a few samples of this study predate the infection). Cell type and time point are not known. The material sequenced was PBMCs or a T cell subset sorted from them (not recorded which). The chain joins TRBV27 to TRBJ2-7; 8 bases are shared with TRBD1. CDR3: CASSFGDRRYEQYF. CDR3 nucleotides: TGTGCCAGCAGTTTTGGGGACAGGAGATACGAGCAGTACTTC.